The rows below give T cell receptor beta chains drawn from one sample of a study of radiotherapy plus CTLA-4 blockade in lung cancer. Assay: immunoSEQ multiplex PCR; the TCRdb copy retains only in-frame clones and omits some. This sample has approximately 52,000 clones; around 79% occur once, and the top ten carry 7.5% to 9.5%. The sample in question was peripheral blood, obtained from a patient treated with radiotherapy plus ipilimumab. The source is a human donor with non-small cell lung cancer who had a complete response to radiotherapy plus ipilimumab. Each CDR3 is given with its conserved first and last residue. D genes are given only for firm matches. The size entry is marked missing in some rows and otherwise reads once, few, many or a size class.

d_call | clone_size | j_call | cdr3_length | v_call | cdr3_aa | cdr3_nt
TRBD2 | NA | TRBJ2-1 | 18 | TRBV18 | CASSPYTSGRNSGNEQFF | TGTGCCAGCTCACCCTACACTAGCGGGAGAAATTCTGGCAATGAGCAGTTCTTC
TRBD2 | NA | TRBJ2-1 | 15 | TRBV11-3 | CASSLAAGGRNEQFF | TGTGCCAGCAGCTTAGCCGCGGGAGGGCGGAATGAGCAGTTCTTC
NA | NA | TRBJ2-6 | 12 | TRBV29-1 | CSVVAGANVLTF | TGCAGCGTTGTAGCTGGGGCCAACGTCCTGACTTTC
NA | few | TRBJ2-3 | 15 | TRBV7-8 | CASSPPGALTDTQYF | TGTGCCAGCAGCCCCCCAGGGGCTTTAACAGATACGCAGTATTTT
NA | once | TRBJ1-2 | 14 | TRBV14 | CASSQYTREGGYTF | TGTGCCAGCAGCCAATATACCAGGGAGGGAGGCTACACCTTC
TRBD1 | NA | TRBJ2-5 | 14 | TRBV5-1 | CASSIQGAGETQYF | TGCGCCAGCAGCATACAGGGGGCAGGGGAGACCCAGTACTTC
NA | NA | TRBJ2-2 | 13 | TRBV29-1 | CSAPAGYTGELFF | TGCAGCGCCCCCGCGGGGTACACCGGGGAGCTGTTTTTT
NA | few | TRBJ2-3 | 14 | TRBV5-1 | CASSLDQSTDTQYF | TGCGCCAGCAGCTTGGATCAGAGCACAGATACGCAGTATTTT
TRBD2 | NA | TRBJ2-1 | 13 | TRBV29-1 | CSKREPTYNEQFF | TGCAGCAAGCGGGAACCTACTTACAATGAGCAGTTCTTC
NA | NA | TRBJ1-2 | 14 | TRBV7-2 | CASSLEPRGYGYTF | TGTGCCAGCAGCTTAGAGCCCAGGGGTTATGGCTACACCTTC
TRBD1 | NA | TRBJ2-6 | 17 | TRBV2 | CASNGQGANSGANVLTF | TGTGCCAGCAACGGACAGGGGGCTAACTCTGGGGCCAACGTCCTGACTTTC
NA | few | TRBJ2-5 | 13 | TRBV2 | CASSDTRIETQYF | TGTGCCAGCAGTGATACTCGAATAGAGACCCAGTACTTC
NA | NA | TRBJ1-2 | 13 | TRBV6-5 | CASSYSMGAGYTF | TGTGCCAGCAGTTACTCGATGGGGGCTGGCTACACCTTC
TRBD1 | NA | TRBJ1-1 | 15 | TRBV7-9 | CASSLSGQGATEAFF | TGTGCCAGCAGCTTATCAGGACAGGGTGCCACTGAAGCTTTCTTT
NA | NA | TRBJ2-1 | 16 | TRBV6-6 | CASSYSRQGIYNEQFF | TGTGCCAGCAGCTATAGTCGGCAGGGGATTTACAATGAGCAGTTCTTC
TRBD1 | NA | TRBJ1-5 | 17 | TRBV5-1 | CASSPGTGSRRRQPQHF | TGCGCCAGCAGCCCCGGGACAGGATCCCGACGGAGGCAGCCCCAGCATTTT
NA | NA | TRBJ1-6 | 15 | TRBV4-1 | CASSQYGGYNSPLHF | TGCGCCAGCAGCCAATACGGAGGATATAATTCACCCCTCCACTTT
NA | NA | TRBJ2-2 | 15 | TRBV2 | CASSEEGVNTGELFF | TGTGCCAGCAGTGAAGAGGGGGTGAACACCGGGGAGCTGTTTTTT
NA | few | TRBJ2-3 | 15 | TRBV6-5 | CASSSGGSSTDTQYF | TGTGCCAGCAGTTCTGGGGGGTCAAGCACAGATACGCAGTATTTT
NA | NA | TRBJ1-2 | 11 | TRBV20-1 | CSARVQFGYTF | TGCAGTGCTAGAGTCCAGTTTGGCTACACCTTC
TRBD1 | NA | TRBJ1-1 | 16 | TRBV10-3 | CAISESSTGGKTEAFF | TGTGCCATCAGTGAGTCATCGACAGGGGGTAAGACTGAAGCTTTCTTT
TRBD1 | NA | TRBJ1-2 | 14 | TRBV29-1 | CSVEVPQGGYGYTF | TGCAGCGTTGAAGTTCCACAGGGGGGCTATGGCTACACCTTC
NA | NA | TRBJ2-3 | 14 | TRBV27 | CASSWGLLRDTQYF | TGTGCCAGCAGTTGGGGACTTCTACGAGATACGCAGTATTTT
NA | NA | TRBJ1-1 | 14 | TRBV5-1 | CASSLDGRDTEAFF | TGCGCCAGCAGCTTGGACGGCAGGGACACTGAAGCTTTCTTT
NA | NA | TRBJ2-2 | 13 | TRBV18 | CASTNSRGGELFF | TGTGCCAGCACGAACAGCCGGGGCGGGGAGCTGTTTTTT
TRBD1 | NA | TRBJ1-2 | 15 | TRBV7-2 | CASSWDRSPSYGYTF | TGTGCCAGCAGCTGGGACAGATCCCCCAGCTATGGCTACACCTTC
TRBD1 | NA | TRBJ1-2 | 15 | TRBV5-1 | CASSSRQGVNYGYTF | TGCGCCAGCAGCTCGCGACAGGGGGTTAACTATGGCTACACCTTC
NA | NA | TRBJ2-3 | 12 | TRBV7-6 | CASSRWLDTQYF | TGTGCCAGCAGCCGATGGCTAGATACGCAGTATTTT
NA | few | TRBJ1-3 | 14 | TRBV7-9 | CASSLASSGNTIYF | TGTGCCAGCAGCTTAGCCTCGTCTGGAAACACCATATATTTT